A single sample gave rise to the 27 T cell receptor beta chains below, sequenced in a study of OX40 agonist ivuxolimab in advanced cancers. This table comes from immunoSEQ multiplex PCR, and its TCRdb copy is limited to in-frame clones, with some not included. The data contain around 62,000 clones, more than 65% of them singletons. The sequencing here drew on CD4+ or CD8+ T cells sorted from blood, taken in a trial of the OX40 agonist ivuxolimab. The receptors were gathered from an adult with an advanced solid tumor such as melanoma, head and neck, liver or kidney cancer.

This clone was counted between two and nine times. J is TRBJ2-7 and V is TRBV19; D not certain. Trimming cost V 5 bases and J 0 bases, with 17 bases left between them. Looked up from germline, CDR1 is LNHDA and CDR2 is SQIVND (reference sequence). This CDR3 spans 16 amino acids. CDR3 sequence reads: CASSAGTGWSSYEQYF. CDR3 bases: TGTGCCAGTAGTGCAGGAACCGGGTGGAGCTCCTACGAGCAGTACTTC.

This chain joins TRBV6-1 and TRBJ2-1; the match to TRBD2 covers 12 bases. The CDR3 totals 15 residues. V lost 4 bases to trimming and J lost 6 bases; unmatched junction nucleotides: 4. The germline V gene encodes CDR1 MNHNS and CDR2 SASEGT. CDR3 amino acids: CASSVTSGSGNEQFF. The CDR3, as DNA: TGTGCCAGCAGTGTGACTAGCGGGAGCGGCAATGAGCAGTTCTTC.

The chain couples TRBV5-1 to TRBJ1-5; no clear D. V was clipped by 2 bases and J by 0 bases, with 9 bases between them. From germline, CDR1 is SGHRS and CDR2 YFSETQ. This CDR3 has 15 residues. The CDR3 DNA sequence: TGCGCCAGCAGCTTAGAGGGAAATAGCAATCAGCCCCAGCATTTT. Protein: CASSLEGNSNQPQHF.

The gene calls are TRBV4-1 and TRBJ2-1; perhaps D is TRBD1 or TRBD2 (5 bases each). Trimming removed 0 bases from V and 6 bases from J, with 21 bases in between. This CDR3 comprises 18 residues. In germline, CDR1 is MGHRA, CDR2 YSYEKL. The CDR3 reads CASSQEGEGRDFGNEQFF. Here the CDR3 DNA reads TGCGCCAGCAGCCAAGAAGGAGAGGGCAGGGATTTTGGCAATGAGCAGTTCTTC.

The chain is built from TRBV9 and TRBJ2-2, with D hard to call. Germline CDR1 and CDR2: SGDLS and YYNGEE. Between the trimmed V and J ends, which lost 4 bases and 7 bases, there was a span of 8 bases. There are 12 residues in the CDR3. The CDR3 DNA reads as TGTGCCAGCAGCTTGGATAGCGGGGAGCTGTTTTTT. Residues: CASSLDSGELFF.

The V and J genes are TRBV28 and TRBJ2-3; D tentatively reads TRBD1 or TRBD2 (5 bases each). The germline CDR1 and CDR2 sequences are MDHEN and SYDVKM. This CDR3 is built from 15 residues. V was pared by 6 bases and J by 2 bases, with 15 bases between. This CDR3 is CASSLRDGYTDTQYF. CDR3 coding DNA: TGTGCCAGCAGCCTCCGGGACGGATACACAGATACGCAGTATTTT.

This clone has only one observation. V and J are TRBV7-8 and TRBJ2-3, with D possibly called TRBD1 or TRBD2 (5 bases each). The germline V and J ends were trimmed by 1 base and 0 bases, with 14 bases remaining between them. The V gene's germline CDR1 is SGHVS and CDR2 FQNEAQ. The CDR3 covers 17 residues. Here the CDR3 reads CASSLGRGVRSTDTQYF. The CDR3 DNA sequence: TGTGCCAGCAGCTTAGGCCGGGGCGTCCGTAGCACAGATACGCAGTATTTT. Filled out from reference TRBV7-8 and TRBJ2-3, the complete variable domain reads GAGVSQSPRYKVAKRGQDVALRCDPISGHVSLFWYQQALGQGPEFLTYFQNEAQLDKSGLPSDRFFAERPEGSVSTLKIQRTQQEDSAVYLCASSLGRGVRSTDTQYFGPGTRLTVL.

In its sample, this clone is medium-sized. J is TRBJ2-7 and V is TRBV6-1; TRBD1 matches 9 bases. The CDR3 length is 14 residues. V lost 6 bases to trimming and J lost 1 base; unmatched junction nucleotides: 4. Germline lookup yields CDR1 MNHNS and CDR2 SASEGT. CDR3 in amino acids: CASSRDRESYEQYF. The CDR3 DNA is TGTGCCAGCAGCCGGGACAGGGAATCCTACGAGCAGTACTTC.

V usage is TRBV7-9 and J usage is TRBJ1-4; no clear D gene. Trimming took 7 bases from V and 5 from J, leaving 11 bases between them. Per germline, CDR1 SEHNR and CDR2 FQNEAQ (reference sequence). The CDR3 sequence is 13 residues long. As DNA, the CDR3 is TGTGCCAGCAATTTGGACCCAAATGAAAAACTGTTTTTT. Translating it yields CASNLDPNEKLFF.

The chain recombines TRBV5-1 with TRBJ2-7, with D possibly matching TRBD2 (7 bases). V was shortened by 2 bases and J by 5 bases, with 14 bases between the two germline ends. The CDR3 is 14 residues long. CDR1 is SGHRS and CDR2 is YFSETQ in the germline V gene. CDR3 bases: TGCGCCAGCAGCTTTCGAGGGGGGGAGGACGAGCAGTACTTC. Protein product: CASSFRGGEDEQYF.

V and J are TRBV6-1 and TRBJ2-3, with 7 positions matching TRBD2. There are 15 residues in the CDR3. V shed 5 bases and J 5 bases; nucleotides not matched to a gene: 10. Germline V gene lookup returns CDR1 MNHNS and CDR2 SASEGT. Here the CDR3 reads CASSKLSGMGDTQYF. CDR3 coding DNA: TGTGCCAGCAGTAAGCTAAGCGGGATGGGAGATACGCAGTATTTT.

The rearrangement links TRBV5-1 to TRBJ2-2, with D unresolved. The CDR3 totals 14 residues. Trimming removed 2 bases from V and 6 bases from J, with 11 bases in between. Germline V gene sequence: CDR1 SGHRS, CDR2 YFSETQ. This CDR3 reads CASSFTPMPGELFF. In DNA form, the CDR3 reads TGCGCCAGCAGCTTTACCCCGATGCCCGGGGAGCTGTTTTTT.

The chain uses TRBV28 and TRBJ2-7; no clear D gene. The CDR3 has 15 amino acids. V was trimmed by 4 bases and J by 0 bases, leaving 13 bases between them. Germline V gene data show CDR1 as MDHEN and CDR2 as SYDVKM. The CDR3 region has the DNA TGTGCCAGCAGTTCCCCATCCGACGGCTCCTACGAGCAGTACTTC. Its protein product is CASSSPSDGSYEQYF.

This clone was observed a handful of times. J is TRBJ2-5 and V is TRBV11-3; D remains ambiguous. The ends were cut back, 0 bases at V and 4 bases at J, with 3 bases in the middle. Germline V CDR1 and CDR2: SGHNT, YENEEA. This CDR3 is 12 amino acids long. The CDR3 sequence is CASSLEGETQYF. The CDR3 DNA reads TGTGCCAGCAGCTTAGAAGGAGAGACCCAGTACTTC.

The CDR3 sequence is CASSVGSSGRYEQFF. CDR3 in DNA: TGTGCCAGCAGCGTAGGATCGAGCGGGAGGTATGAGCAGTTCTTC. This chain connects TRBV9 to TRBJ2-1, with TRBD2 matching over 9 bases. CDR1 and CDR2 from the germline V gene are SGDLS and YYNGEE. CDR3 length: 15 amino acids. J gave up 8 bases and V 0 bases, and 6 bases lay outside the gene matches.

The count of this clone is one. This chain connects TRBV25-1 to TRBJ1-4, with D perhaps TRBD1 (6 bases). The V gene lost 8 bases and the J gene lost 4 bases, with 14 bases spanning the gap. The V gene's germline CDR1 is MGHDK and CDR2 SYGVNS. This CDR3 is built from 14 residues. CDR3 in amino acids: CASQTRGHNEKLFF. DNA of the CDR3: TGTGCCAGCCAAACCCGGGGGCATAATGAAAAACTGTTTTTT.

CDR3 nucleotides: TGTGCCAGCAGTTACTCGGACGAGAACACTGAAGCTTTCTTT. Translated, it gives CASSYSDENTEAFF. This chain uses TRBV6-5 with TRBJ1-1; no reliable D call. In germline, CDR1 is MNHEY, CDR2 SVGAGI. Trimming left V 0 bases short and J 1 base short, with 6 bases between. CDR3 length equals 14 residues.

The chain links TRBV6-6 to TRBJ2-5; possibly TRBD1 or TRBD2 for D (5 bases each). The CDR3 extends over 14 amino acids. Looked up from germline, CDR1 is MNHNY and CDR2 is SVGAGI (reference sequence). Trimming took 4 bases from V and 1 from J, leaving 10 bases between them. The CDR3: CASSWGRVQETQYF. CDR3 in DNA: TGTGCCAGCAGTTGGGGACGAGTCCAAGAGACCCAGTACTTC.

This clone has only one observation. The chain couples TRBV30 to TRBJ1-3; D remains ambiguous. This CDR3 contains 14 residues. The germline gives CDR1 GTSNPN, CDR2 SVGIG (reference sequence). Between the trimmed V and J ends, which lost 3 bases and 4 bases, there was a span of 13 bases. CDR3 sequence: CAWSLGSQGNTIYF. CDR3 bases: TGTGCCTGGAGCTTGGGAAGCCAGGGAAACACCATATATTTT.

The J gene is TRBJ2-2, the V gene TRBV5-5; 8 positions agree with TRBD2. The CDR3 runs to 15 residues. The J segment lost 0 bases and the V segment lost 3 bases, leaving 1 base of the junction unmatched. From germline, CDR1 is SGHKS and CDR2 YYEKEE (reference sequence). CDR3 in amino acids: CASSSLAANTGELFF. In DNA form, the CDR3 reads TGTGCCAGCAGCTCACTAGCGGCGAACACCGGGGAGCTGTTTTTT.

The rearrangement joins TRBV4-2 to TRBJ2-1; possibly TRBD2 for D (5 bases). The CDR3 totals 13 residues. The germline CDR1 and CDR2 sequences are LGHNA and YNFKEQ. V shed 3 bases and J shed 9 bases, with 12 bases lying between them. The CDR3 protein is CASSQQFGIEQFF. The CDR3 region has the DNA TGTGCCAGCAGCCAGCAATTCGGGATTGAGCAGTTCTTC.

The rearrangement joins TRBV29-1 to TRBJ2-1, with D unclear. The germline CDR1 and CDR2 sequences are SQVTM and ANQGSEA. The V end was cut by 3 bases, the J end by 0 bases, with 6 bases between. The CDR3 runs 13 residues. CDR3 loop: CSVELSSYNEQFF. The DNA for the CDR3 is TGCAGCGTTGAGCTGAGCTCCTACAATGAGCAGTTCTTC.

The sample holds one count of this clone. CDR3 protein: CSVSAGADGYTF. The CDR3, as DNA: TGCAGCGTCTCCGCAGGGGCGGATGGCTACACCTTC. The rearrangement joins TRBV29-1 to TRBJ1-2; a possible D gene is TRBD1 (6 bases). The ends were cut back, 6 bases at V and 6 bases at J, with 14 bases in the middle. Looked up from germline, CDR1 is SQVTM and CDR2 is ANQGSEA. The CDR3 contains 12 residues.

The chain employs TRBV5-6 and TRBJ2-1, with D possibly being TRBD2 (6 bases). The V gene lost 5 bases and the J gene lost 5 bases, with 20 bases spanning the gap. CDR3 length: 16 residues. The germline V gene has CDR1 SGHDT and CDR2 YYEEEE. The CDR3 is CASSPPGGAGDNEQFF. Written as DNA, the CDR3 is TGTGCCAGCAGTCCACCTGGCGGGGCTGGAGACAATGAGCAGTTCTTC. The whole variable domain, filled in from reference TRBV5-6 and TRBJ2-1, reads DAGVTQSPTHLIKTRGQQVTLRCSPKSGHDTVSWYQQALGQGPQFIFQYYEEEERQRGNFPDRFSGHQFPNYSSELNVNALLLGDSALYLCASSPPGGAGDNEQFFGPGTRLTVL.

The J gene is TRBJ2-1, the V gene TRBV7-9, with 8 bases lining up with TRBD1. V trimming: 8 bases; J trimming: 7 bases; junction bases outside the gene matches: 1. From germline, CDR1 is SEHNR and CDR2 FQNEAQ (reference sequence). CDR3 length: 11 amino acids. The CDR3 sequence is CASDRGNEQFF. The CDR3 DNA reads as TGTGCCAGCGACAGGGGTAATGAGCAGTTCTTC.

In this sample, this clone turned up a few times. The chain employs TRBV9 and TRBJ1-1, with TRBD1 identical over 9 bases. This CDR3 has 13 residues. Trimming removed 4 bases from V and 8 bases from J; junction bases left unmatched: 6. The germline V gene has CDR1 SGDLS and CDR2 YYNGEE. CDR3 amino acids: CASSRQGDSEAFF. The CDR3 bases are TGTGCCAGCAGCAGACAGGGGGACTCAGAAGCTTTCTTT.

The rearrangement uses TRBV5-1 and TRBJ1-5; unclear D gene. Trimming took off 7 bases at V and 2 bases at J, with 13 bases between the two ends. Germline V CDR1 and CDR2: SGHRS, YFSETQ. The CDR3 totals 14 residues. The CDR3 bases are TGCGCCAGCTCCCCATCGGGAGGCAATCAGCCCCAGCATTTT. As protein: CASSPSGGNQPQHF.